The 30 T cell receptor beta chains in this list originate from one sample, sequenced in a study of blood T cell repertoires in COVID-19. Data came from immunoSEQ multiplex PCR; TCRdb stores just in-frame clones and leaves some out. The sample comprises approximately 150,000 clones, approximately 89% of which are singletons, and 1.5% to 2% rests with the top ten. Sequencing was carried out using peripheral blood. Receptors originate from a human donor in a cohort sampled during active COVID-19.

This clone was counted a single time. The rearrangement joins TRBV11-2 to TRBJ2-3; 9 nucleotides match TRBD2. V shed 1 base, J shed 2 bases, and the junction held 4 bases outside the gene matches. In germline, CDR1 is SGHAT, CDR2 FQNNGV. This CDR3 contains 16 residues. CDR3 sequence: CASSLVGGGATDTQYF. CDR3 sequence (DNA): TGTGCCAGCAGCTTAGTCGGCGGGGGGGCCACAGATACGCAGTATTTT.

This chain uses TRBV20-1 with TRBJ2-1; tentative D call: TRBD2 (6 bases). CDR3 length equals 14 residues. Per the germline V gene, CDR1 is DFQATT and CDR2 is SNEGSKA (reference sequence). The ends were cut back, 5 bases at V and 5 bases at J, with 16 bases in the middle. The CDR3 bases are TGCAGTGCTCGTGGACTACTAGTGAACAATGAGCAGTTCTTC. Its protein product is CSARGLLVNNEQFF.

V gene TRBV5-1 combines with J gene TRBJ2-2, with 11 bases matching TRBD1. CDR3 length: 18 amino acids. Germline CDR1 SGHRS, CDR2 YFSETQ. Trimming cost V 2 bases and J 2 bases; bases outside gene matches: 8. CDR3 region: CASSFATGTGGNTGELFF. CDR3 DNA: TGCGCCAGCAGCTTCGCCACCGGGACAGGGGGTAACACCGGGGAGCTGTTTTTT. Full variable domain (remainder filled in from reference TRBV5-1 and TRBJ2-2): KAGVTQTPRYLIKTRGQQVTLSCSPISGHRSVSWYQQTPGQGLQFLFEYFSETQRNKGNFPGRFSGRQFSNSRSEMNVSTLELGDSALYLCASSFATGTGGNTGELFFGEGSRLTVL.

The chain recombines TRBV5-1 with TRBJ2-5; 12 bases fit TRBD2. This CDR3 spans 15 amino acids. Per germline, CDR1 SGHRS and CDR2 YFSETQ. Trimming took 4 bases from V and 5 from J; bases not matched to a gene: 6. CDR3 sequence (DNA): TGCGCCAGCAGCCCCCTAGCGGGGGGGGGCGAGACCCAGTACTTC. Its protein is CASSPLAGGGETQYF.

This chain connects TRBV7-8 to TRBJ1-1; D is unresolved. The CDR3 is 13 amino acids. Per germline, CDR1 SGHVS and CDR2 FQNEAQ. The V and J ends lost 4 bases and 5 bases respectively, with 11 bases between them. In DNA form, the CDR3 reads TGTGCCAGCAGCTCCGAGTCGGGAACTGAAGCTTTCTTT. Its protein is CASSSESGTEAFF.

A few counts support this clone. This sequence joins TRBV11-2 and TRBJ2-7; 12 positions match TRBD1. The V and J ends lost 3 bases and 5 bases, in that order; junction bases with no gene match: 2. Germline assignment: CDR1 SGHAT and CDR2 FQNNGV. There are 14 residues in the CDR3. CDR3 amino acids: CASSFGTGGNEQYF. For the CDR3, the DNA is TGTGCCAGCAGCTTTGGGACAGGGGGCAACGAGCAGTACTTC. Looking up the rest from reference TRBV11-2 and TRBJ2-7 gives the full variable domain: EAGVAQSPRYKIIEKRQSVAFWCNPISGHATLYWYQQILGQGPKLLIQFQNNGVVDDSQLPKDRFSAERLKGVDSTLKIQPAKLEDSAVYLCASSFGTGGNEQYFGPGTRLTVT.

This sequence joins TRBV7-6 and TRBJ2-1; D not resolved. The CDR3 totals 12 residues. Germline CDR1 SGHVS, CDR2 FNYEAQ. V lost 4 bases and J lost 4, with 5 bases in between. The CDR3 spells CASSSTYNEQFF. The CDR3 nucleotides are TGTGCCAGCAGCTCTACGTACAATGAGCAGTTCTTC.

This clone was recorded only once. The V call is TRBV9, the J call TRBJ2-2, with 10 bases identical to TRBD2. Germline V gives CDR1 SGDLS, CDR2 YYNGEE. The CDR3 runs to 17 residues. V dropped 0 bases and J dropped 6; count of bases not matched to a gene: 8. The CDR3 here is CASSVAPSGGVPGELFF. CDR3 sequence (DNA): TGTGCCAGCAGCGTAGCTCCGAGCGGGGGGGTACCCGGGGAGCTGTTTTTT. Filled out from reference TRBV9 and TRBJ2-2, the complete variable domain reads DSGVTQTPKHLITATGQRVTLRCSPRSGDLSVYWYQQSLDQGLQFLIQYYNGEERAKGNILERFSAQQFPDLHSELNLSSLELGDSALYFCASSVAPSGGVPGELFFGEGSRLTVL.

The chain uses TRBV19 and TRBJ1-6, with 7 bases identical to TRBD1. V lost 6 bases, J lost 8 bases, and 4 bases stayed unmatched. CDR1 LNHDA and CDR2 SQIVND come from the germline V gene (reference sequence). The CDR3 has 13 residues. This chain's CDR3 is CASSRDRDSPLHF. The CDR3 bases are TGTGCCAGTAGCCGTGACAGGGATTCACCCCTCCACTTT.

The J gene is TRBJ2-5, the V gene TRBV6-5; 7 bases align to TRBD1. CDR1 is MNHEY and CDR2 is SVGAGI in the germline V gene. J lost 1 base, V lost 11 bases, and 7 bases had no gene match. This CDR3 region has 13 residues. CDR3 nucleotide sequence: TGTGCCGCCACAGGGGCCCTCCAAGAGACCCAGTACTTC. This sequence encodes CAATGALQETQYF.

The chain joins TRBV2 to TRBJ1-1; perhaps TRBD1 as D (6 bases). The germline V gene encodes CDR1 SNHLY and CDR2 FYNNEI. V lost 0 bases, J lost 5 bases, and 16 bases lay in between. This CDR3 has 16 residues. This CDR3 is CASSEARSGGRTEAFF. Written as DNA, the CDR3 is TGTGCCAGCAGTGAAGCGCGATCGGGGGGGCGGACTGAAGCTTTCTTT.

The V and J genes are TRBV7-8 and TRBJ2-2, with TRBD2 as a possible D gene (6 bases). From germline, CDR1 is SGHVS and CDR2 FQNEAQ. The CDR3 is 15 amino acids. Trimming removed 5 bases from V and 1 base from J, with 11 bases in between. CDR3 sequence reads: CASSPGLKNTGELFF. The DNA for the CDR3 is TGTGCCAGCAGCCCGGGACTCAAGAACACCGGGGAGCTGTTTTTT. The variable domain in full, with the rest retrieved from reference TRBV7-8 and TRBJ2-2, is GAGVSQSPRYKVAKRGQDVALRCDPISGHVSLFWYQQALGQGPEFLTYFQNEAQLDKSGLPSDRFFAERPEGSVSTLKIQRTQQEDSAVYLCASSPGLKNTGELFFGEGSRLTVL.

The rearrangement uses TRBV7-9 and TRBJ2-5, with TRBD2 matching over 14 bases. The CDR3 runs 16 residues. V dropped 4 bases and J dropped 2; count of bases not matched to a gene: 3. The germline V gene encodes CDR1 SEHNR and CDR2 FQNEAQ (reference sequence). CDR3 sequence: CASSWGLAGVQETQYF. As DNA, the CDR3 is TGTGCCAGCAGCTGGGGACTAGCGGGGGTTCAAGAGACCCAGTACTTC.

The rearrangement links TRBV6-5 to TRBJ2-7; weak D call: TRBD1 (6 bases). Germline-derived CDR1 and CDR2 are MNHEY and SVGAGI. Trimming pared 11 bases from V and 4 bases from J, leaving 18 bases between. The CDR3 has 13 amino acids. The CDR3 protein is CAASDSSSYEQYF. The DNA of the CDR3 is TGTGCCGCCTCGGACAGTTCTTCGTACGAGCAGTACTTC.

This chain uses TRBV7-3 with TRBJ2-3; no firm D call. Trimming removed 1 base at V and 3 bases at J, with 11 bases between. The germline V gene encodes CDR1 SGHTA and CDR2 FQGTGA. CDR3 length: 15 amino acids. As DNA, the CDR3 is TGTGCCAGCAGCTTAAATGGAGCGAGAACAGATACGCAGTATTTT. Translation: CASSLNGARTDTQYF.

To note about this clone: Other DNA sequences in this sample translate to the same CDR3. V and J are TRBV7-8 and TRBJ1-2, with TRBD1 identical over 9 bases. J gave up 4 bases and V 3 bases, and 3 bases lay outside the gene matches. Germline loops: CDR1 SGHVS, CDR2 FQNEAQ. The CDR3 is made up of 14 amino acids. CDR3 loop: CASSLGGQGYGYTF. Here the CDR3 DNA reads TGTGCCAGCAGCTTGGGGGGACAGGGCTATGGCTACACCTTC.

The chain is built from TRBV4-3 and TRBJ2-2, with 9 bases identical to TRBD1. CDR1 and CDR2 from the germline V gene are LGHNA and YSLEER. The length of the CDR3 is 13 residues. V shed 2 bases, J shed 15 bases, and the junction held 7 bases outside the gene matches. CDR3 sequence (DNA): TGCGCCAGCAGCCAATCAACAGGGGGCCTGGTGTTTTTT. Translating gives CASSQSTGGLVFF.

The rearrangement links TRBV18 to TRBJ2-1; TRBD2 aligns across 8 bases. CDR3 length: 15 amino acids. Looked up from germline, CDR1 is KGHSH and CDR2 is LQKENI. The V and J ends lost 8 bases and 4 bases, in that order; junction bases with no gene match: 10. CDR3 region: CASGVFGGGYNEQFF. The CDR3 DNA sequence: TGTGCCAGCGGAGTCTTCGGGGGGGGATACAATGAGCAGTTCTTC.

The V and J genes are TRBV3-1 (or the pseudogene TRBV3-2) and TRBJ2-2, with TRBD2 matching over 10 bases. The CDR3 has 16 amino acids. The V segment lost 3 bases and the J segment 5 bases; nucleotides outside the gene matches: 6. CDR1 and CDR2 from the germline V gene are LGHDT and YNNKEL (reference sequence). The CDR3 DNA reads TGTGCCAGCAGCCACCTAGCGGGGGCAAGAACCGGGGAGCTGTTTTTT. Its protein product is CASSHLAGARTGELFF.

V and J are TRBV5-8 and TRBJ1-2; D not resolved. Trimming removed 3 bases at V and 4 bases at J, with 10 bases between. The CDR3 extends over 13 amino acids. Germline V gene data show CDR1 as SGHTS and CDR2 as YDEGEE. The CDR3 nucleotides read TGTGCCAGCAGCTCCAAAGGCGGCTATGGCTACACCTTC. This sequence encodes CASSSKGGYGYTF.

The chain uses TRBV5-1 and TRBJ2-5, with D tentatively TRBD2 (6 bases). The CDR3 loop spans 13 amino acids. V gave up 4 bases and J gave up 2 bases, with 9 bases separating them. Germline CDR1 reads SGHRS; CDR2 reads YFSETQ. CDR3 protein: CASSIGSQETQYF. The CDR3 coding sequence is TGCGCCAGCAGCATCGGGAGTCAAGAGACCCAGTACTTC.

The V call is TRBV6-5, the J call TRBJ1-2; tentative D call: TRBD1 (6 bases). The CDR3 loop spans 13 amino acids. Germline V CDR1 and CDR2: MNHEY, SVGAGI. The V and J ends lost 5 bases and 4 bases respectively, with 11 bases between them. The CDR3 nucleotides read TGTGCCAGCAGTCGACAGGTTCTCTATGGCTACACCTTC. Its protein is CASSRQVLYGYTF.

The chain employs TRBV7-7 and TRBJ2-5; TRBD1 aligns across 8 bases. The V gene's germline CDR1 is SSHAT and CDR2 FNYEAQ (reference sequence). Trimming at V came to 4 bases and at J to 3 bases, leaving 13 bases not matched to a gene. This CDR3 is built from 17 residues. The DNA for the CDR3 is TGTGCCAGCAGCTCAGGGGACAGGCTCTACCCGAAAGAGACCCAGTACTTC. Translated, it gives CASSSGDRLYPKETQYF.

The chain employs TRBV7-2 and TRBJ2-3, with TRBD2 identical over 11 bases. Germline CDR1 is SGHTA and CDR2 is FQGNSA. CDR3 length: 18 residues. Trimming took 0 bases from V and 2 from J; bases not matched to a gene: 7. The CDR3 sequence: CASSLAQVAGGVTDTQYF. The DNA for the CDR3 is TGTGCCAGCAGCTTAGCGCAGGTAGCGGGGGGGGTCACAGATACGCAGTATTTT.

The gene calls are TRBV7-9 and TRBJ2-5; tentative D call: TRBD2 (7 bases). Trimming took off 8 bases at V and 5 bases at J, with 12 bases between the two ends. Germline CDR1 reads SEHNR; CDR2 reads FQNEAQ (reference sequence). The CDR3 has 12 residues. CDR3 nucleotides: TGTGCCAGCGCGGAGGGGGGGGAGACCCAGTACTTC. Residues: CASAEGGETQYF.

The rearrangement uses TRBV10-2 and TRBJ1-4; a possible D gene is TRBD1 (6 bases). V was clipped by 2 bases and J by 7 bases, with 11 bases between them. The CDR3 sequence is 14 residues long. CDR1 and CDR2 (germline): WSHSY, SAAADI. CDR3 DNA sequence: TGCGCCAGCAGTGAGCAGGGGCGGGTTGAAAAACTGTTTTTT. It yields the protein CASSEQGRVEKLFF.

The V gene is TRBV9, the J gene TRBJ2-4; D possibly corresponds to TRBD1 (6 bases). Germline CDR1 and CDR2: SGDLS and YYNGEE. The CDR3 has 15 amino acids. With 0 bases removed from V and 0 bases from J, the gap between germline ends came to 7 bases. As DNA, the CDR3 is TGTGCCAGCAGCGTAGCAGGGGTAGCCAAAAACATTCAGTACTTC. This encodes CASSVAGVAKNIQYF.

The rearrangement uses TRBV5-4 and TRBJ2-1; D possibly corresponds to TRBD2 (5 bases). The germline V gene encodes CDR1 SGHNT and CDR2 YYREEE (reference sequence). CDR3 size: 15 residues. The germline V and J ends were trimmed by 4 bases and 0 bases, with 11 bases remaining between them. CDR3 coding DNA: TGTGCCAGCAGCCCTAGCCGTTACTCCTACAATGAGCAGTTCTTC. Its translation is CASSPSRYSYNEQFF.

V is TRBV10-3 and J is TRBJ2-3, with TRBD2 matching 15 bases. This CDR3 region has 17 residues. The germline CDR1 and CDR2 sequences are ENHRY and SYGVKD. With 7 bases clipped from V and 0 bases from J, the junction kept 5 bases outside the gene matches. CDR3 in amino acids: CAIKGTSGGSSTDTQYF. The DNA of the CDR3 is TGTGCCATCAAGGGGACTAGCGGGGGGTCTAGCACAGATACGCAGTATTTT.

The chain links TRBV18 to TRBJ2-7; TRBD2 might be the D (6 bases). There are 14 residues in the CDR3. The V and J ends lost 1 base and 5 bases respectively, with 12 bases between them. Germline CDR1 is KGHSH and CDR2 is LQKENI. The CDR3 region is CASSPLKASDEQYF. CDR3 in DNA: TGTGCCAGCTCACCACTAAAAGCTAGCGACGAGCAGTACTTC.